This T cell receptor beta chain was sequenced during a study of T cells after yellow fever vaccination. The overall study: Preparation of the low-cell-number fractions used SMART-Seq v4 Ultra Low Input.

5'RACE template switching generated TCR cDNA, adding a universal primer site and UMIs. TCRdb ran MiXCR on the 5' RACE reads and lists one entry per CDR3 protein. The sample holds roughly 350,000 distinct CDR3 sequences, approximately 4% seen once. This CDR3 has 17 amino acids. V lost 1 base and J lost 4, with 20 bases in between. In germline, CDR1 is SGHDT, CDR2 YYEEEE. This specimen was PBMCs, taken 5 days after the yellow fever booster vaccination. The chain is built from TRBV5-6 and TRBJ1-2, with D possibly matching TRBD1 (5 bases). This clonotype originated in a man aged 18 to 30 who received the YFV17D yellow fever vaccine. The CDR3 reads CASSLSHRRGGAYGYTF. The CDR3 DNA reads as TGTGCCAGCAGCTTGAGTCACCGAAGGGGCGGAGCCTATGGCTACACCTTC.